A single sample gave rise to the 9 T cell receptor beta chains below, sequenced in a study of response to subunit inactivated influenza vaccine. One entry per CDR3 protein results from TCRdb running MiXCR on the RT-PCR reads. The sample contains 430,000 or so distinct CDR3 sequences, approximately 11% of which appear only once. Source: PBMCs from blood, taken 45 days after vaccination. These receptors all come from a man aged 50 to 60 who received an inactivated influenza vaccine.

The chain combines TRBV20-1 with TRBJ1-2, with D possibly being TRBD1 (6 bases). The CDR3 extends over 16 amino acids. Germline loops: CDR1 DFQATT, CDR2 SNEGSKA (reference sequence). Trimming left V 0 bases short and J 0 bases short, with 14 bases between. The CDR3, as DNA: TGCAGTGCTAGAGATCTGACAGGAGCTGCTAACTATGGCTACACCTTC. Translation gives CSARDLTGAANYGYTF.

This clonotype was recorded a few times. The rearrangement links TRBV24-1 to TRBJ2-2; a possible D gene is TRBD1 (6 bases). Germline CDR1 is KGHDR and CDR2 is SFDVKD. This CDR3 is built from 16 residues. V dropped 0 bases and J dropped 3 bases, with 10 bases sitting between them. CDR3 in amino acids: CATSDLRQGYTGELFF. In DNA form, the CDR3 reads TGTGCCACCAGTGATTTGAGGCAGGGGTACACCGGGGAGCTGTTTTTT.

This clonotype showed up many times. V usage is TRBV5-1 and J usage is TRBJ1-2, with 12 nucleotides matching TRBD1. The CDR3 has 18 residues. The germline gives CDR1 SGHRS, CDR2 YFSETQ. V dropped 0 bases and J dropped 0; count of bases not matched to a gene: 6. Here the CDR3 DNA reads TGCGCCAGCAGCTTGGCCGGGACAGGGGGCACGGCTAACTATGGCTACACCTTC. This gives the protein CASSLAGTGGTANYGYTF. The entire variable domain, with the rest obtained from reference TRBV5-1 and TRBJ1-2, is as follows: KAGVTQTPRYLIKTRGQQVTLSCSPISGHRSVSWYQQTPGQGLQFLFEYFSETQRNKGNFPGRFSGRQFSNSRSEMNVSTLELGDSALYLCASSLAGTGGTANYGYTFGSGTRLTVV.

The sample holds a few counts of this clonotype. The chain uses TRBV12-3 or TRBV12-4 and TRBJ2-1; D call uncertain. This CDR3 spans 15 amino acids. V dropped 6 bases and J dropped 4 bases, with 16 bases sitting between them. The CDR3 is CASSIQKIKYNEQFF. The CDR3 DNA sequence: TGTGCCAGCAGCATACAGAAGATAAAGTACAATGAGCAGTTCTTC.

This clonotype was counted ten times or more. The chain is built from TRBV20-1 and TRBJ2-1; perhaps TRBD2 as D (5 bases). The CDR3 covers 11 residues. The germline gives CDR1 DFQATT, CDR2 SNEGSKA (reference sequence). V was clipped by 1 base and J by 15 bases, with 13 bases between them. The CDR3 loop is CSARARVGSFF. As DNA, the CDR3 is TGCAGTGCTAGAGCGAGGGTAGGTTCGTTCTTC.

This clonotype was found many times. The chain employs TRBV24-1 and TRBJ2-3; a possible D gene is TRBD1 (5 bases). The CDR3 has 14 residues. Trimming pared 4 bases from V and 3 bases from J, leaving 10 bases between. CDR1 and CDR2 from the germline V gene are KGHDR and SFDVKD. The CDR3 protein is CATSESRDTDTQYF. CDR3 nucleotides: TGTGCCACCAGTGAGTCCAGGGATACAGATACGCAGTATTTT.

The chain carries TRBV7-6 and TRBJ2-1; 10 bases line up with TRBD1. This CDR3 comprises 15 residues. V shed 4 bases, J shed 9 bases, and the junction held 9 bases outside the gene matches. The V gene's germline CDR1 is SGHVS and CDR2 FNYEAQ. CDR3 nucleotide sequence: TGTGCCAGCAGCTGGGCCGGGACAGGGGTCGGTGAGCAGTTCTTC. This encodes CASSWAGTGVGEQFF.

This clonotype was seen more than once but under ten times. V and J are TRBV28 and TRBJ2-1; TRBD1 aligns across 10 bases. The CDR3 is 16 amino acids. V lost 1 base to trimming and J lost 2 bases; unmatched junction nucleotides: 2. Germline-derived CDR1 and CDR2 are MDHEN and SYDVKM. CDR3 sequence: CASSLFGQGAYNEQFF. The CDR3, as DNA: TGTGCCAGCAGTTTATTCGGACAGGGGGCCTACAATGAGCAGTTCTTC.

The V call is TRBV20-1, the J call TRBJ2-7; TRBD2 matches at 14 bases. The CDR3 consists of 18 residues. Looked up from germline, CDR1 is DFQATT and CDR2 is SNEGSKA (reference sequence). Trimming at V came to 6 bases and at J to 2 bases, leaving 15 bases not matched to a gene. The CDR3 DNA sequence: TGCAGTGCCCAAGGACTAGCGGGAGGTCGCCTTTCCACCTACGAGCAGTACTTC. It specifies CSAQGLAGGRLSTYEQYF.